One and the same sample provided the 4 T cell receptor beta chains below, sequenced in a study of T cells in tumors after PD-1 blockade. Produced via immunoSEQ multiplex PCR; TCRdb's table is partial and in-frame only. The table includes 45,000 to 60,000 clones, approximately 81% detected once. The specimen comprised PBMCs, sampled before anti-PD-1 treatment. The receptors stem from a human donor with basal cell carcinoma.

There are a few counts of this clone. This chain links TRBV2 with TRBJ2-7; D ambiguous. This CDR3 is 12 amino acids long. Germline V gene lookup returns CDR1 SNHLY and CDR2 FYNNEI. Trimming removed 6 bases from V and 4 bases from J, with 10 bases in between. The CDR3 DNA reads TGTGCCAGCAGATTACAGAATTACGAGCAGTACTTC. Protein: CASRLQNYEQYF.

V and J are TRBV14 and TRBJ1-2, with 9 bases identical to TRBD1. CDR3 length: 13 residues. Losses at the gene ends were 4 bases for V and 7 bases for J; bases not matched to a gene: 4. The germline gives CDR1 SGHDN, CDR2 FVKESK. The CDR3 here is CASSLQGAGGYTF. CDR3 nucleotides: TGTGCCAGCAGCCTACAGGGGGCAGGTGGCTACACCTTC.

The V and J genes are TRBV3-1 (or the pseudogene TRBV3-2) and TRBJ2-3; D assignment may be TRBD1 or TRBD2 (6 bases each). V was cut by 0 bases and J by 6 bases, with 10 bases left in between. Germline V gene data show CDR1 as LGHDT and CDR2 as YNNKEL (reference sequence). CDR3 size: 14 residues. The CDR3 sequence: CASSQDRGRDTQYF. The CDR3 DNA is TGTGCCAGCAGCCAAGATAGGGGGAGGGATACGCAGTATTTT.

This chain joins TRBV30 and TRBJ1-1; the D gene is possibly TRBD1 (5 bases). Germline V gene data show CDR1 as GTSNPN and CDR2 as SVGIG (reference sequence). This CDR3 has 13 residues. Trimming took off 1 base at V and 4 bases at J, with 10 bases between the two ends. CDR3 sequence (DNA): TGTGCCTGGAGTGGGTCGGGGGGCACTGAAGCTTTCTTT. Its translation is CAWSGSGGTEAFF. The whole variable domain, remainder taken from reference TRBV30 and TRBJ1-1, is SQTIHQWPATLVQPVGSPLSLECTVEGTSNPNLYWYRQAAGRGLQLLFYSVGIGQISSEVPQNLSASRPQDRQFILSSKKLLLSDSGFYLCAWSGSGGTEAFFGQGTRLTVV.